This T cell receptor (beta chain) was sequenced during a study of blood T cells in healthy people across ages. Findings and caveats of the study: Diversity of TCR beta per million T cells declined in a roughly linear way with age. Unknown donor CMV status possibly confounded expanded clonotype changes.

Those donating, healthy Caucasian individuals from Russia, were aged roughly 6 to 90. Each donor supplied roughly 10 milliliters of peripheral blood. A second about 7 to 11 cycle PCR used barcoded and J-beta primers. MiXCR, applied by TCRdb to the 5' RACE reads, yields one record per CDR3 protein. This table has 1.5 million to 2 million distinct CDR3 sequences, around 35% appearing once. Comment on this clonotype: The antigen is unknown.

This clonotype was obtained from a woman younger than 45 in good health. Sequenced input: blood.

The CDR3 sequence is CASSPWTDDSGNTIYF. The CDR3 nucleotides read TGTGCCAGCAGCCCCTGGACAGACGACTCTGGAAACACCATATATTTT. The V call is TRBV4-2, the J call TRBJ1-3; TRBD1 is a possible D gene (6 bases). The germline V gene encodes CDR1 LGHNA and CDR2 YNFKEQ. This CDR3 spans 16 amino acids. V lost 4 bases, J lost 0 bases, and 13 bases lay in between.